This T cell receptor (beta chain) was profiled in a study of T cells in Graves' hyperthyroidism and ophthalmopathy. Trimming cost V 5 bases and J 5 bases; bases outside gene matches: 14. The CDR3 has 18 amino acids. The germline CDR1 and CDR2 sequences are SGHRS and YFSETQ. The source material, RNA transcripts, was used to amplify TCR beta CDR3 regions. TCR CDR3 regions were first amplified by RT-PCR with HTBI primers. Each CDR3 protein gets one entry after TCRdb re-called the multiplex PCR reads with MiXCR. The profile shows hundreds of thousands of distinct CDR3 sequences, approximately 15% of them singletons.

Sequencing was carried out using blood. This TCR came from a woman aged 25 to 39 with Graves' hyperthyroidism that later progressed to Graves' ophthalmopathy. The chain links TRBV5-1 to TRBJ2-2; TRBD2 matches at 11 bases. Here the CDR3 DNA reads TGCGCCAGCAGAACCGACCCCTTAGCGGGAGGGCCAACCGGGGAGCTGTTTTTT. As protein: CASRTDPLAGGPTGELFF. Full variable domain (rest looked up from reference TRBV5-1 and TRBJ2-2): KAGVTQTPRYLIKTRGQQVTLSCSPISGHRSVSWYQQTPGQGLQFLFEYFSETQRNKGNFPGRFSGRQFSNSRSEMNVSTLELGDSALYLCASRTDPLAGGPTGELFFGEGSRLTVL.